This T cell receptor beta chain comes out of a study of cytomegalovirus exposure and HLA in healthy donors. The sample holds a few counts of this clone. The antigen is undetermined. Overall study results and limits: TCR beta V- and J-gene trimming was later associated with a missense DCLRE1C variant. Apart from CMV serostatus, no immune exposure information was available. It was reported that the classifier diagnosed cytomegalovirus status with high specificity and sensitivity in both the original and validation cohorts. Later analysis indicated greater clonal expansion among HLA-associated TCR beta chains than among equally common other chains.

V lost 3 bases to trimming and J lost 4 bases; unmatched junction nucleotides: 2. The CDR3 is made up of 14 amino acids. CDR1 and CDR2 (germline): SGHNT, YYREEE (reference sequence). Both 60 Vbeta primers and 13 Jbeta primers went into the PCR. The assay was immunoSEQ multiplex PCR, and TCRdb's table has in-frame clones only and misses some. The data hold under 200,000 clones, with 75% observed a single time. The origin of this receptor is a male donor in good health and CMV-seronegative. The specimen sequenced was PBMCs. The chain has TRBV5-4 and TRBJ1-1, with 11 bases matching TRBD1. CDR3 nucleotides: TGTGCCAGCAGCTGGGACAGGGGGACCACTGAAGCTTTCTTT. It specifies CASSWDRGTTEAFF.